This T cell receptor (beta chain) was found in a study of blood T cells in healthy people across ages (dated by TCRdb to between 2014 and 2017). For context, the study as a whole: In model experiments, template switching captured roughly one uniquely barcoded TCR beta cDNA molecule for every two T cells. Two additional independent replicas of 1 million unique cDNA reads from the same blood draw were analyzed for two donors (one aged 18 to 30 and one aged 80 or older). To avoid experimental bias, donors of different ages were distributed randomly across sequencing lanes. Four age groups were formed from the donors: young (average about 17 years), middle-aged (approximately 41), aged (under 70) and long-lived (roughly 88). The study measured age-related changes in TCR beta repertoire diversity using deep sequencing normalized with unique cDNA molecular identifiers.

Including the terminal cysteine and phenylalanine, the CDR3 comprises 15 residues. Solely the CDR3 DNA is kept, with 45 bases framed from the first base. CDR1 MGHRA and CDR2 YSYEKL were looked up in the germline V gene. Systemically healthy Caucasian individuals from Russia, some 38 in total and aged roughly 6 to 90 years, were included as donors. Each donor gave 8 to 10 milliliters of peripheral blood, drawn into EDTA-treated Vacutainer tubes. Ficoll-Paque density-gradient centrifugation was used to isolate PBMCs, with at least 6.5 million per sample. Total RNA, at least 6 micrograms per sample, was extracted from PBMCs with Trizol reagent. For every donor, flow cytometry on a PBMC aliquot measured the percentage of naive CD45RAhigh/CD27high T cells. To prepare the library, 5' RACE was applied. Sequencing used an Illumina HiSeq 2500. The second PCR ran for roughly 7 to 11 cycles and used a J-beta primer mix along with a sample-barcoded 5' primer. Each TCR beta cDNA molecule received a unique molecular identifier from a template-switch 5' adaptor carrying 12 random nucleotides. At least 3 million CDR3-containing paired-end reads were obtained from each sample. First-strand cDNA was synthesized from all RNA with the Mint cDNA synthesis kit, primed by a TRBC-specific oligonucleotide. Following uracil-DNA glycosylase treatment, all cDNA underwent a first 18-cycle PCR with the universal primers M1SS and BC2_uni_R. The original pipeline was this. Normalization of each sample was performed by random selection of 1 million high-quality reads, each carrying a distinct molecular identifier. Reads sharing molecular identifiers were discarded rather than binned into consensus sequences. MiTCR, set to a Q25 quality threshold and the strictest error-elimination algorithm, was used for CDR3 identification, clonotype clustering and error correction. A nonparametric unseen species model with Euler transformation was used to estimate a lower bound on total TCR beta diversity. In-frame beta chains were kept once TCRdb had trimmed the public reads at Q25 with fastp and called clones with MiXCR. Every distinct CDR3 protein forms one entry, paired with its most common genes and DNA. None of the V and J calls come from the authors' own analysis; TCRdb made them. This sample is represented by nearly 800,000 distinct CDR3 sequences; roughly 56% of them were singletons. The leading ten clones occupy roughly 25% of the sample.

The table lists this clonotype with many counts. It has no known antigen specificity. Its ends do not fully match the called genes, so a read error is possible. The paper as a whole reports these results and caveats: Bulk unsorted PBMC profiling prevented conclusive comparison of naive and antigen-experienced compartments. Estimates of total diversity based on one million sequenced T cells were considered lower bounds and underestimates. The CMV infection status of donors was not known, potentially confounding age-related changes in expanded clonotypes. Observed TCR beta diversity per million T cells fell roughly linearly with age, and a significant reduction was already apparent by age roughly 40. The long-lived group showed more naive CD4+ T cells, fewer expanded clones and increased TCR diversity than the aged group, suggesting age selection. Observed TCR beta diversity correlated strongly with the percentage of naive T cells measured by flow cytometry.

The sequence was collected from a man aged 40-49 years in good health. The chain was built from TRBV4-1 and TRBJ2-7; 13 bases in between match TRBD2. The sequenced sample consisted of blood. The DNA is TGTGCCAGCAGCTTGCGGACTAGCGGGAGTTACGAGCAGTACTTC. This yields the protein CASSLRTSGSYEQYF.